A single sample is the source of the 25 T cell receptor beta chains below, sequenced in a study of blood T cell repertoires in COVID-19 (dated by TCRdb to the early 2020s). The protocol used for the library was the immunoSEQ multiplex PCR assay. In TCRdb, the immuneACCESS table is reduced to in-frame sequences with V and J assigned. These tables do not hold every clone; where another copy was compared, an unresolved V gene accounts for under half, and the others remain unexplained. This sample lists about 97,000 clones; 91% were detected once. The top ten hold 15% to 20% of the sample. The specimen was peripheral blood. Source of these receptors: a man aged 50 or older with acute or convalescent COVID-19.

This sequence joins TRBV7-6 and TRBJ2-1; no reliable D call. This CDR3 contains 12 residues. In germline, CDR1 is SGHVS, CDR2 FNYEAQ. V shed 5 bases and J shed 13 bases, with 15 bases lying between them. The CDR3 is CASSPLRSAQFF. The CDR3 DNA sequence: TGTGCCAGCAGCCCCCTCCGGTCCGCACAGTTCTTC.

This chain joins TRBV30 and TRBJ1-6, with D perhaps TRBD1 (6 bases). V was trimmed by 3 bases and J by 6 bases, leaving 15 bases between them. CDR3 length equals 15 residues. Germline V gives CDR1 GTSNPN, CDR2 SVGIG (reference sequence). The CDR3 here is CAWSVGGARNSPLHF. CDR3 sequence (DNA): TGTGCCTGGAGCGTAGGGGGGGCGCGTAATTCACCCCTCCACTTT.

V usage is TRBV7-8 and J usage is TRBJ2-7; maybe TRBD2 (6 bases). The V and J ends lost 5 bases and 2 bases respectively, with 19 bases between them. Per the germline V gene, CDR1 is SGHVS and CDR2 is FQNEAQ. The CDR3 loop spans 16 amino acids. For the CDR3, the DNA is TGTGCCAGCAGCCTTCCCGGGACTCCGGGCCCCTACGAGCAGTACTTC. This gives the protein CASSLPGTPGPYEQYF.

The chain carries TRBV4-2 and TRBJ2-7, with D maybe TRBD1 (6 bases). The CDR3 contains 15 residues. V gave up 1 base and J gave up 4 bases, with 14 bases separating them. Germline-derived CDR1 and CDR2 are LGHNA and YNFKEQ. The CDR3 DNA reads TGTGCCAGCAGCCAAGGCGTGGGGGCTCTTTACGAGCAGTACTTC. It encodes CASSQGVGALYEQYF.

V gene TRBV29-1 combines with J gene TRBJ1-2; D ambiguous. V lost 4 bases, J lost 5 bases, and 11 bases lay in between. Germline CDR1 reads SQVTM; CDR2 reads ANQGSEA. This CDR3 spans 12 amino acids. CDR3 in DNA: TGCAGCGTTGTGGGGTCGGGGTATGGCTACACCTTC. Amino acids: CSVVGSGYGYTF. Using reference TRBV29-1 and TRBJ1-2 for the parts outside the CDR3, the full variable domain is SAVISQKPSRDICQRGTSLTIQCQVDSQVTMMFWYRQQPGQSLTLIATANQGSEATYESGFVIDKFPISRPNLTFSTLTVSNMSPEDSSIYLCSVVGSGYGYTFGSGTRLTVV.

The chain has TRBV29-1 and TRBJ1-6; TRBD1 might be the D (6 bases). CDR3 length: 13 amino acids. With 6 bases removed from V and 7 bases from J, the gap between germline ends came to 13 bases. Germline CDR1 and CDR2: SQVTM and ANQGSEA. The CDR3 DNA sequence: TGCAGCGTGGCGACAGGTGGAAATTCACCCCTCCACTTT. Translated, it gives CSVATGGNSPLHF.

The chain's CDR3 is CASSTLAGEGAQYF. The CDR3 coding sequence is TGTGCCAGCAGTACACTAGCGGGGGAGGGGGCCCAGTACTTC. J is TRBJ2-5 and V is TRBV6-2 or TRBV6-3, with 11 nucleotides matching TRBD2. This CDR3 comprises 14 residues. The V segment lost 5 bases and the J segment 9 bases; nucleotides outside the gene matches: 8. The germline gives CDR1 MNHEY, CDR2 SVGEGT.

This clone has just a few counts. CDR3 sequence (DNA): TGTGCCAGTAGTGAGACAGGGGGATCGTCACCCCTCCACTTT. Encoded protein: CASSETGGSSPLHF. The chain couples TRBV19 to TRBJ1-6; 9 nucleotides agree with TRBD1. Germline assignment: CDR1 LNHDA and CDR2 SQIVND (reference sequence). CDR3 length: 14 residues. After removal of 5 bases from V and 10 bases from J, the junction contained 6 bases not matched to a gene.

The V gene is TRBV4-1, the J gene TRBJ1-4; a weak D match, TRBD1 (6 bases). V gave up 4 bases and J gave up 0 bases, with 12 bases separating them. This CDR3 has 16 amino acids. Germline CDR1 is MGHRA and CDR2 is YSYEKL. The DNA for the CDR3 is TGCGCCAGCAGCCGCTCAGGGGATACAACTAATGAAAAACTGTTTTTT. It translates to CASSRSGDTTNEKLFF.

This chain uses TRBV7-9 with TRBJ1-1; 7 bases are a match to TRBD1. Trimming removed 0 bases from V and 1 base from J; junction bases left unmatched: 2. Germline V gene lookup returns CDR1 SEHNR and CDR2 FQNEAQ (reference sequence). This CDR3 contains 15 residues. The CDR3 region is CASSLAHRGNTEAFF. CDR3 DNA sequence: TGTGCCAGCAGCTTAGCACACAGGGGGAACACTGAAGCTTTCTTT.

The chain carries TRBV19 and TRBJ1-5, with D perhaps matching TRBD1 (6 bases). V lost 8 bases and J 4 bases, leaving 18 bases between the germline ends. The CDR3 is 15 residues long. The V gene's germline CDR1 is LNHDA and CDR2 SQIVND (reference sequence). CDR3: CASHPGDVRNQPQHF. CDR3 nucleotide sequence: TGTGCCAGTCACCCAGGGGATGTAAGGAATCAGCCCCAGCATTTT. Full variable domain (rest looked up from reference TRBV19 and TRBJ1-5): DGGITQSPKYLFRKEGQNVTLSCEQNLNHDAMYWYRQDPGQGLRLIYYSQIVNDFQKGDIAEGYSVSREKKESFPLTVTSAQKNPTAFYLCASHPGDVRNQPQHFGDGTRLSIL.

This clone was detected only once. The chain employs TRBV5-1 and TRBJ2-7, with D unclear. Germline V lookup: CDR1 SGHRS, CDR2 YFSETQ. The length of the CDR3 is 10 residues. V was trimmed by 4 bases and J by 4 bases, leaving 3 bases between them. The DNA for the CDR3 is TGCGCCAGCAGCGAGTACGAGCAGTACTTC. Translated, it gives CASSEYEQYF.

J is TRBJ1-1 and V is TRBV13, with 9 bases lining up with TRBD1. This CDR3 has 14 amino acids. Germline CDR1 is PRHDT and CDR2 is FYEKMQ (reference sequence). The junction had 11 bases not matched to a gene; V was cut back by 7 bases and J by 8 bases. CDR3 bases: TGTGCCAGCAAGTCCGGGACAGGGATCGCCGAAGCTTTCTTT. This translates into CASKSGTGIAEAFF.

The chain links TRBV3-1 (or the pseudogene TRBV3-2) to TRBJ1-1; no definite D call. The CDR3 is 14 residues long. The V gene lost 6 bases and the J gene lost 5 bases, with 16 bases spanning the gap. The germline V gene has CDR1 LGHDT and CDR2 YNNKEL (reference sequence). In DNA, the CDR3 is TGTGCCAGCAGTCTCCCGGGTGGTAGAACTGAAGCTTTCTTT. It translates to CASSLPGGRTEAFF.

The V call is TRBV15, the J call TRBJ1-2; 8 positions agree with TRBD1. The J segment lost 5 bases and the V segment lost 4 bases, leaving 6 bases of the junction unmatched. The CDR3 is 14 amino acids. Per germline, CDR1 LNHNV and CDR2 YYDKDF (reference sequence). CDR3: CATSKQGGRYGYTF. Written as DNA, the CDR3 is TGTGCCACCAGCAAACAGGGGGGCAGATATGGCTACACCTTC.

This clone has a handful of counts. The chain joins TRBV7-9 to TRBJ2-4; TRBD1 aligns across 10 bases. V trimming: 0 bases; J trimming: 1 base; junction bases outside the gene matches: 9. The CDR3 covers 19 residues. CDR1 and CDR2 (germline): SEHNR, FQNEAQ (reference sequence). The CDR3 sequence is CASSLALGQGVEAKNIQYF. DNA for the CDR3: TGTGCCAGCAGCTTAGCGCTAGGACAGGGGGTGGAGGCCAAAAACATTCAGTACTTC. The full variable domain, with the rest looked up from reference TRBV7-9 and TRBJ2-4, is DTGVSQNPRHKITKRGQNVTFRCDPISEHNRLYWYRQTLGQGPEFLTYFQNEAQLEKSRLLSDRFSAERPKGSFSTLEIQRTEQGDSAMYLCASSLALGQGVEAKNIQYFGAGTRLSVL.

V and J are TRBV11-2 and TRBJ2-3; D is perhaps TRBD2 (6 bases). V dropped 2 bases and J dropped 6 bases, with 15 bases sitting between them. The germline V gene has CDR1 SGHAT and CDR2 FQNNGV. The CDR3 runs to 15 residues. CDR3 amino acids: CASSLSSGVSDTQYF. The CDR3 DNA is TGTGCCAGCAGCTTAAGTTCGGGGGTTAGCGATACGCAGTATTTT.

The chain has TRBV3-1 (or the pseudogene TRBV3-2) and TRBJ1-5, with D maybe TRBD1 (6 bases). This CDR3 region has 15 residues. From germline, CDR1 is LGHDT and CDR2 YNNKEL (reference sequence). V was cut by 3 bases and J by 2 bases, with 11 bases left in between. CDR3 loop: CASSHRQAGNQPQHF. In nucleotides, the CDR3 is TGTGCCAGCAGCCACAGACAGGCTGGCAATCAGCCCCAGCATTTT.

This clone was observed a handful of times. The chain couples TRBV27 to TRBJ1-1; D may be TRBD1 (6 bases). Germline CDR1 is MNHEY and CDR2 is SMNVEV (reference sequence). The CDR3 spans 16 residues. V was cut by 3 bases and J by 2 bases, with 16 bases left in between. The CDR3 DNA is TGTGCCAGCAGTTTTATCAGGGGCGGGGGAAACACTGAAGCTTTCTTT. This sequence encodes CASSFIRGGGNTEAFF.

The V and J genes are TRBV3-1 (or the pseudogene TRBV3-2) and TRBJ1-2; 9 positions match TRBD1. This CDR3 contains 14 residues. CDR1 and CDR2 (germline): LGHDT, YNNKEL (reference sequence). V was pared by 4 bases and J by 3 bases, with 3 bases of the junction left unmatched. CDR3 protein: CASSLRQGDYGYTF. The CDR3, as DNA: TGTGCCAGCAGCCTCAGACAGGGGGACTATGGCTACACCTTC.

This chain uses TRBV5-4 with TRBJ2-1, with D possibly TRBD2 on 6 matching bases. V was shortened by 4 bases and J by 7 bases, with 15 bases between the two germline ends. There are 14 residues in the CDR3. The V gene's germline CDR1 is SGHNT and CDR2 YYREEE (reference sequence). CDR3 DNA: TGTGCCAGCAGCCCCTCTCCCGGAGGGAATGAGCAGTTCTTC. It is translated as CASSPSPGGNEQFF.

CDR3 in DNA: TGCAGCGCAGAACCCGTAGACAGGGGGGAGAGCTACACCTTC. Protein: CSAEPVDRGESYTF. This chain joins TRBV29-1 and TRBJ1-2; 9 nucleotides agree with TRBD1. Germline V CDR1 and CDR2: SQVTM, ANQGSEA. There are 14 residues in the CDR3. Trimming removed 7 bases from V and 9 bases from J; junction bases left unmatched: 15.

V and J are TRBV6-5 and TRBJ2-5, with a tentative D call TRBD2 (6 bases). V lost 2 bases and J lost 5, with 9 bases in between. This CDR3 is 13 amino acids long. Germline V gene lookup returns CDR1 MNHEY and CDR2 SVGAGI. In nucleotides, the CDR3 is TGTGCCAGCAGTTACGCGGGAATGGAGACCCAGTACTTC. It translates to CASSYAGMETQYF.

The rearrangement uses TRBV28 and TRBJ1-1, with TRBD1 matching over 9 bases. The J segment lost 5 bases and the V segment lost 11 bases, leaving 6 bases of the junction unmatched. Germline V gene data show CDR1 as MDHEN and CDR2 as SYDVKM. The CDR3 is 12 amino acids. The CDR3 sequence: CAGQGRKTEAFF. CDR3 DNA: TGTGCCGGACAGGGGCGGAAAACTGAAGCTTTCTTT.

This clone has a handful of counts. This chain uses TRBV11-2 with TRBJ2-7; the match to TRBD1 covers 9 bases. In germline, CDR1 is SGHAT, CDR2 FQNNGV. The CDR3 has 16 amino acids. V lost 1 base to trimming and J lost 7 bases; unmatched junction nucleotides: 11. The CDR3 here is CASSLVSGQGSREQYF. The DNA of the CDR3 is TGTGCCAGCAGCTTAGTGTCGGGACAGGGATCGAGGGAGCAGTACTTC.